One sample yielded the 4 T cell receptor beta chains listed below, sequenced in a study of PD-1 blockade in classical Hodgkin lymphoma. The data were produced by immunoSEQ multiplex PCR, yet TCRdb's version contains in-frame clones alone and is incomplete. The data show 13,000 to 15,000 clones, with more than 65% seen just once and approximately 25% held by the top ten. Each patient relapsed following autologous stem cell transplantation, and prior brentuximab vedotin exposure differed. Source: peripheral blood mononuclear cells (PBMCs), taken at baseline. The receptors were gathered from a human donor with classical Hodgkin lymphoma.

The chain uses TRBV28 and TRBJ2-7, with D possibly matching TRBD1 (5 bases). Trimming took off 8 bases at V and 3 bases at J, with 17 bases between the two ends. Germline-derived CDR1 and CDR2 are MDHEN and SYDVKM. This CDR3 has 14 residues. The CDR3 nucleotides are TGTGCCAGCCTCTCACAGGCAGGCTACTACGAGCAGTACTTC. Protein: CASLSQAGYYEQYF.

This clone was observed once. The J gene is TRBJ1-4, the V gene TRBV7-9; D gene unclear. Germline assignment: CDR1 SEHNR and CDR2 FQNEAQ (reference sequence). The V gene lost 7 bases and the J gene lost 5 bases, with 20 bases spanning the gap. The CDR3 consists of 16 residues. The CDR3, as DNA: TGTGCCAGCACCTCGGGCTGGGAAATGGGAAATGAAAAACTGTTTTTT. Residues: CASTSGWEMGNEKLFF.

This sequence joins TRBV10-3 and TRBJ1-2, with TRBD1 matching over 10 bases. Germline trimming cut 2 bases from V and 4 bases from J; bases unmatched to any gene: 4. Germline assignment: CDR1 ENHRY and CDR2 SYGVKD. There are 15 residues in the CDR3. CDR3 region: CAISEGQGVRYGYTF. DNA of the CDR3: TGTGCCATCAGTGAGGGACAGGGGGTACGCTATGGCTACACCTTC.

The chain links TRBV7-9 to TRBJ2-1; TRBD2 matches at 8 bases. The CDR3 extends over 17 amino acids. Unmatched junction bases numbered 14, after V lost 2 bases and J lost 8 bases. Germline CDR1 reads SEHNR; CDR2 reads FQNEAQ (reference sequence). CDR3: CASSLKSGGTRGYEQFF. CDR3 coding DNA: TGTGCCAGCAGCTTAAAATCTGGAGGGACTAGGGGATATGAGCAGTTCTTC.